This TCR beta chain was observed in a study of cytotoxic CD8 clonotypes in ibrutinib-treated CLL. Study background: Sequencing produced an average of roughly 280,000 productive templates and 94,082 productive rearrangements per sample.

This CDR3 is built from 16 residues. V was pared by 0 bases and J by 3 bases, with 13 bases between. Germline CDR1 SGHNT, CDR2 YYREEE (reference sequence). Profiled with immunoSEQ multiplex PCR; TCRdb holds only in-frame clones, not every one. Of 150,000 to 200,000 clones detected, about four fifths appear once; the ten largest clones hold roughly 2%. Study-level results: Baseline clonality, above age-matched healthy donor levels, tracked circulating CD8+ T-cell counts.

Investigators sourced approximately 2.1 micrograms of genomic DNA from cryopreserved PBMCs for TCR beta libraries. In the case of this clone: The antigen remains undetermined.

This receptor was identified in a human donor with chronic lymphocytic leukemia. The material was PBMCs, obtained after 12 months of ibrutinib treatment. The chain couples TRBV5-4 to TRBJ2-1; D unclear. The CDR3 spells CASSLDEGSGYNEQFF. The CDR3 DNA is TGTGCCAGCAGCTTGGACGAAGGATCAGGCTACAATGAGCAGTTCTTC.